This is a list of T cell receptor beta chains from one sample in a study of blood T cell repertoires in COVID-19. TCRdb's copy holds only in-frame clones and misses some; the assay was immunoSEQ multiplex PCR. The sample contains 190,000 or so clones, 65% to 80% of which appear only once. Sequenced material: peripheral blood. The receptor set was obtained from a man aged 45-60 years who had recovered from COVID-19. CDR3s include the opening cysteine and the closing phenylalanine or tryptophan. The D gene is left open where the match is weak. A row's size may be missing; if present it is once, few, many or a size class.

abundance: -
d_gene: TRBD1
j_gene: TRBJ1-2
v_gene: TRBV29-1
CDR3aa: CSVASTGVSGYTF
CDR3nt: TGCAGCGTTGCGAGTACAGGGGTGAGCGGCTACACCTTC

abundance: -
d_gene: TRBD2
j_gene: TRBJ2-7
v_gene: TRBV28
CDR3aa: CASGFGGTSYEQYF
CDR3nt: TGTGCCAGCGGATTCGGGGGGACGTCCTACGAGCAGTACTTC

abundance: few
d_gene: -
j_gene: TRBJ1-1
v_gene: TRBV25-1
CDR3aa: CASTPRRGTEAFF
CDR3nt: TGTGCCAGCACCCCTCGTCGGGGCACTGAAGCTTTCTTT

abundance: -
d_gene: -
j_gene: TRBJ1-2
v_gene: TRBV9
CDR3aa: CASSGYRDTNYGYTF
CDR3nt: TGTGCCAGCAGCGGATACAGGGATACTAACTATGGCTACACCTTC

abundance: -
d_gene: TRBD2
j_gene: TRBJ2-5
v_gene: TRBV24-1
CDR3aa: CATDTSGQETQYF
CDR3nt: TGTGCCACCGATACTAGCGGACAAGAGACCCAGTACTTC

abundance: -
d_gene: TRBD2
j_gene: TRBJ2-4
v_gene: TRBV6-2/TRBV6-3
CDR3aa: CASSYRGLAENIQYF
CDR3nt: TGTGCCAGCAGTTACCGGGGACTAGCGGAAAACATTCAGTACTTC

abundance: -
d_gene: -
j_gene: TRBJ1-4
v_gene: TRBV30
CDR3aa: CAWTRRGLRDEKLFF
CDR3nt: TGTGCCTGGACCCGAAGGGGTCTTCGGGATGAAAAACTGTTTTTT

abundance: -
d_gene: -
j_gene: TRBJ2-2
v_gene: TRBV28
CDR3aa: CASSSGTYTGELFF
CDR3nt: TGTGCCAGCAGTTCCGGGACTTACACCGGGGAGCTGTTTTTT

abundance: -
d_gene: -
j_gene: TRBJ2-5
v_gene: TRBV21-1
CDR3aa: CASRRGQQETQYF
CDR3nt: TGTGCCAGCAGGAGGGGACAACAAGAGACCCAGTACTTC

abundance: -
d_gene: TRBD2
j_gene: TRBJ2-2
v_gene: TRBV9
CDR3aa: CASSRFVSGSATGELFF
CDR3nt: TGTGCCAGCAGCCGTTTCGTTAGCGGGAGTGCCACCGGGGAGCTGTTTTTT

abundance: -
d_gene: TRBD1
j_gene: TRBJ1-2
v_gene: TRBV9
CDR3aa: CASSVAPSGGDYGYTF
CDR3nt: TGTGCCAGCAGCGTAGCTCCTTCAGGGGGCGACTATGGCTACACCTTC

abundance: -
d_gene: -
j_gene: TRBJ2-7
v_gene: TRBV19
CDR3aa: CASSRGGRVGEQYF
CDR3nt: TGTGCCAGTAGTAGAGGGGGACGCGTCGGCGAGCAGTACTTC

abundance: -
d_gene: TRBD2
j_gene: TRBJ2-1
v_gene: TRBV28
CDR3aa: CASSLWYGLAGGPKGEQFF
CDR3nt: TGTGCCAGCAGTTTATGGTACGGACTAGCGGGAGGGCCGAAGGGGGAGCAGTTCTTC

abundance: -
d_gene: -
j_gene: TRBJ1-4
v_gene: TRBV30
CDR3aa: CAWNHGGRTNEKLFF
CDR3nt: TGTGCCTGGAACCACGGGGGGCGGACTAATGAAAAACTGTTTTTT

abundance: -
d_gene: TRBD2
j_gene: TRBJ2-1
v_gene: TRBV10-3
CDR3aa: CAISESGSGRGHNEQFF
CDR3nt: TGTGCCATCAGTGAGTCTGGAAGCGGGAGGGGGCACAATGAGCAGTTCTTC

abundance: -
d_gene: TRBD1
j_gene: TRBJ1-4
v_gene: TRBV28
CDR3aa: CASSEGATNEKLFF
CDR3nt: TGTGCCAGCAGCGAGGGGGCCACTAATGAAAAACTGTTTTTT

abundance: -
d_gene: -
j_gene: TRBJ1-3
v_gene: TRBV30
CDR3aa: CAWRGQPLSPPFGNTIYF
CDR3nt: TGTGCCTGGAGAGGACAGCCCCTAAGTCCCCCTTTTGGAAACACCATATATTTT

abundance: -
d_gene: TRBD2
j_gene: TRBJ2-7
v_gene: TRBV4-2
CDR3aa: CASSRSAPKGLAGGFEQYF
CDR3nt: TGTGCCAGCAGCCGGTCAGCACCGAAGGGACTAGCGGGAGGATTTGAGCAGTACTTC

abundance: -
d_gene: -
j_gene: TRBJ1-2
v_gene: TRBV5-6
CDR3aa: CASSLDTLGYTF
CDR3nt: TGTGCCAGCAGCTTAGACACCCTAGGCTACACCTTC

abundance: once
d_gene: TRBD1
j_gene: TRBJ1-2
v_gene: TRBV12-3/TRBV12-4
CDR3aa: CASSLDRGDGYTF
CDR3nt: TGTGCCAGCAGTCTGGACAGGGGGGATGGCTACACCTTC

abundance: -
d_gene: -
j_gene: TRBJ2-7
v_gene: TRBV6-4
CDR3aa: CASSDGSGPSYEQYF
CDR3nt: TGTGCCAGCAGTGACGGTAGCGGACCTTCCTACGAGCAGTACTTC

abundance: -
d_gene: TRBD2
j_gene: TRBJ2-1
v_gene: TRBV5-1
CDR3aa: CASSLALTSHEQFF
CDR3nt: TGCGCCAGCAGCTTGGCCCTGACTAGCCATGAGCAGTTCTTC

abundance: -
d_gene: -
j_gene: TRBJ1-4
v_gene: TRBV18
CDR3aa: CASSLGLDGEKLFF
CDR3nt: TGTGCCAGCTCACTGGGACTAGATGGTGAAAAACTGTTTTTT

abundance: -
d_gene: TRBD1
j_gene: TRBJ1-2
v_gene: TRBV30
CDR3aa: CAWMRQGLLDGYTF
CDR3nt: TGTGCCTGGATGAGACAGGGCCTCCTGGATGGCTACACCTTC

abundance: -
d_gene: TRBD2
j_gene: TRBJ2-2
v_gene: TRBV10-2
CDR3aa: CATRGGVAGELFF
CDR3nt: TGCGCCACCCGCGGGGGGGTAGCCGGGGAGCTGTTTTTT

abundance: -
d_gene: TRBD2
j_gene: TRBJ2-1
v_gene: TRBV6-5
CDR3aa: CASSYSFTSGSNEQFF
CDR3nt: TGTGCCAGCAGTTACTCGTTTACTAGCGGAAGTAATGAGCAGTTCTTC

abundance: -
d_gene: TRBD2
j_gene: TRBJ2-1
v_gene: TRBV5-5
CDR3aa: CASSHSSGNYNEQFF
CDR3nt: TGTGCCAGCAGCCATTCTAGCGGGAATTATAATGAGCAGTTCTTC

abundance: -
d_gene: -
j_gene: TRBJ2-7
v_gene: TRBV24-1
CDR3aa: CATHSAGLYEQYF
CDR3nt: TGTGCCACACACTCTGCGGGGCTCTACGAGCAGTACTTC

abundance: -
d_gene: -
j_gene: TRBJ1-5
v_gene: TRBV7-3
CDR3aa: CASSLTGGNGPQHF
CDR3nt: TGTGCCAGCAGCTTAACTGGGGGCAATGGGCCCCAGCATTTT

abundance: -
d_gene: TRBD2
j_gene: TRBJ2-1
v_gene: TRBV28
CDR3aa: CASSFREGHNEQFF
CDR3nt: TGTGCCAGCAGTTTCCGGGAGGGCCACAATGAGCAGTTCTTC

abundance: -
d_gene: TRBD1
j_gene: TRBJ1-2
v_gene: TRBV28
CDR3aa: CASSLPSGGRIYGYTF
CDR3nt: TGTGCCAGCAGCCTGCCGTCAGGGGGTAGAATCTATGGCTACACCTTC

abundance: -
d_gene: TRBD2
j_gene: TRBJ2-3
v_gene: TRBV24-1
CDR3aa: CATSDMGEGRDTQYF
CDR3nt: TGTGCCACCAGTGATATGGGGGAGGGCCGGGATACGCAGTATTTT

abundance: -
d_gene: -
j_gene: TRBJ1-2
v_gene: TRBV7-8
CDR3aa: CASSLPGINGYTF
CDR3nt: TGTGCCAGCAGCTTACCGGGTATAAATGGCTACACCTTC

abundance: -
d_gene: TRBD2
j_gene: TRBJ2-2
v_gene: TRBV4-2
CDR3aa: CASSQDTIGLADGTGELFF
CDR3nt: TGTGCCAGCAGCCAAGATACTATCGGACTAGCGGACGGGACCGGGGAGCTGTTTTTT

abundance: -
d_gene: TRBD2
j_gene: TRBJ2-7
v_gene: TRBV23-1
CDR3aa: CASSQSLTSGSLYEQYF
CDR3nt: TGCGCCAGCAGTCAATCCCTAACTAGCGGGAGTCTTTATGAGCAGTACTTC

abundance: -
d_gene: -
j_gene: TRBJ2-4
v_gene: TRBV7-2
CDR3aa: CASSLGRNLAKNIQYF
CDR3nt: TGTGCCAGCAGCTTAGGCAGGAACTTAGCCAAAAACATTCAGTACTTC

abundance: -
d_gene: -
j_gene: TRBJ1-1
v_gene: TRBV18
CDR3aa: CASRKPGVNTEAFF
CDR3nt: TGTGCCAGCCGGAAGCCAGGGGTAAACACTGAAGCTTTCTTT

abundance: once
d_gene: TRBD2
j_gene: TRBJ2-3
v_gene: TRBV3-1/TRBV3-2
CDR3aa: CASSQSLGLPTSDTQYF
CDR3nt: TGTGCCAGCAGCCAAAGCTTGGGACTACCAACTTCAGATACGCAGTATTTT

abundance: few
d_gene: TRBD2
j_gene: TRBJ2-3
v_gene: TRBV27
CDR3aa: CASSLFGRGLSTDTQYF
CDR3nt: TGTGCCAGCAGTTTATTCGGGAGGGGACTTAGCACAGATACGCAGTATTTT

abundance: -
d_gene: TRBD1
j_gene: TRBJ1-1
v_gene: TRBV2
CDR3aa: CASSGQGQRTEAFF
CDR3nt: TGTGCCAGCAGTGGACAGGGTCAGAGGACTGAAGCTTTCTTT

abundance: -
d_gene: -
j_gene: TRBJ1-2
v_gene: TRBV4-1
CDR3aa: CASSQGSLQDHYGYTF
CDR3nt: TGCGCCAGCAGCCAAGGATCCCTACAGGACCACTATGGCTACACCTTC

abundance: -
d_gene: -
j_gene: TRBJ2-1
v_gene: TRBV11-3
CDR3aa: CASSLDRSSYNEQFF
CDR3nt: TGTGCCAGCAGCTTAGATCGTAGCTCCTACAATGAGCAGTTCTTC

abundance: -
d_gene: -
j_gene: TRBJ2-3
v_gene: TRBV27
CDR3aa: CASSRGLGTDTQYF
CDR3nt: TGTGCCAGCAGTAGGGGACTTGGAACAGATACGCAGTATTTT

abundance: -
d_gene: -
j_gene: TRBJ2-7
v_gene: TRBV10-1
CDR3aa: CASSDRMYGGSGSEQYF
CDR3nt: TGCGCCAGCAGTGATCGGATGTATGGCGGAAGTGGATCCGAGCAGTACTTC

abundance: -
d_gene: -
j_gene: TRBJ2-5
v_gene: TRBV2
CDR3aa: CASSEIGVSWGKETQYF
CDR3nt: TGTGCCAGCAGTGAAATCGGGGTATCATGGGGAAAAGAGACCCAGTACTTC

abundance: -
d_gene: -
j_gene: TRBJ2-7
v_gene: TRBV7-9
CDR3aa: CASSLVLSEQYF
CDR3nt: TGTGCCAGCAGCTTAGTTCTCTCCGAGCAGTACTTC

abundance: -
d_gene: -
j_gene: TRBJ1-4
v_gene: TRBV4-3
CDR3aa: CASSRSFKESEKLFF
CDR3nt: TGCGCCAGCAGTCGTTCGTTTAAGGAGAGTGAAAAACTGTTTTTT

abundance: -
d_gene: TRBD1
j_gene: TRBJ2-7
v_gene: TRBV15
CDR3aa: CATSRDRSGVGRGYEQYF
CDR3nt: TGTGCCACCAGCAGGGACCGGAGTGGGGTAGGCAGGGGGTACGAGCAGTACTTC

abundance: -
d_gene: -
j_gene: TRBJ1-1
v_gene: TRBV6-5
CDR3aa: CASSYSTSWTEAFF
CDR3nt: TGTGCCAGCAGTTACTCCACAAGTTGGACTGAAGCTTTCTTT

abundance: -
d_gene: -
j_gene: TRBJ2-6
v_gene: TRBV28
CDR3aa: CASSLFLWEGGSSGANVLTF
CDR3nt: TGTGCCAGCAGTTTATTTTTATGGGAGGGGGGCAGCTCTGGGGCCAACGTCCTGACTTTC

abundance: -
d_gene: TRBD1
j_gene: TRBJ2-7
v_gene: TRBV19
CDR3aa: CASSVPTGGLAGEQYF
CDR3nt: TGTGCCAGTAGTGTCCCAACAGGGGGCCTGGCGGGCGAGCAGTACTTC

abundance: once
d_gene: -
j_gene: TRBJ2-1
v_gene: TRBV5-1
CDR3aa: CASSLPGSYNEQFF
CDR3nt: TGCGCCAGCAGCTTGCCAGGCTCCTACAATGAGCAGTTCTTC

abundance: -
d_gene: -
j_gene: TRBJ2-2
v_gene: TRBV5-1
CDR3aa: CASSLGGSNTGELFF
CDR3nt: TGCGCCAGCAGCTTGGGCGGCTCCAACACCGGGGAGCTGTTTTTT

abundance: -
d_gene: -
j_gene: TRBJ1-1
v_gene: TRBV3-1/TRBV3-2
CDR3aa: CASSPHDPGYTEAFF
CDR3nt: TGTGCCAGCAGCCCACACGATCCAGGGTATACTGAAGCTTTCTTT